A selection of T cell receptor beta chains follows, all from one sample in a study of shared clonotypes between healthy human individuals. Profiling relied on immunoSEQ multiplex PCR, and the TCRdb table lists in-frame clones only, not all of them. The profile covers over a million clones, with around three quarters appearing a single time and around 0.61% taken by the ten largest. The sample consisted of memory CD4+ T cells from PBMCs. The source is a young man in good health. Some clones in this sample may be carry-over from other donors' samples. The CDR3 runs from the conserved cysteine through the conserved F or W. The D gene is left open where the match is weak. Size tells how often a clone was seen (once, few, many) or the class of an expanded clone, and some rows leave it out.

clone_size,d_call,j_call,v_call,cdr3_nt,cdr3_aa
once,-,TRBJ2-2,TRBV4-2,TGTGCCAGCAGCCTTCTCTACAGGGGAGGGTCCACCGGGGAGCTGTTTTTT,CASSLLYRGGSTGELFF
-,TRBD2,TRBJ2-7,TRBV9,TGTGCCAGCAGCCCACAGAGTAGCGGGAGCTCTAAGCAGTACTTC,CASSPQSSGSSKQYF
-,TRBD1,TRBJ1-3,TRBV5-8,TGTGCCAGCAGCTTGGGAGGGACAGTAGGAAACACCATATATTTT,CASSLGGTVGNTIYF
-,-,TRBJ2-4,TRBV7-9,TGTGCCAGCAGCTTAGGGGACATTCAGTACTTC,CASSLGDIQYF
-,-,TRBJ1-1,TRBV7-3,TGTGCCAGCAGCCCACAGGGGAACACTGAAGCTTTCTTT,CASSPQGNTEAFF
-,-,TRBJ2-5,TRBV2,TGTGCCAGCAGCCGTGGACAGCCTTTCCAAGAGACCCAGTACTTC,CASSRGQPFQETQYF
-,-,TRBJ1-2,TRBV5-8,TGTGCCAGCAGCTTTACGCCGGGGTTGGTTGGCTACACCTTC,CASSFTPGLVGYTF
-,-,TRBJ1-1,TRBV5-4,TGTGCCAGCAGCTTGGGGCCCATCTCGGCGGGCACTGAAGCTTTCTTT,CASSLGPISAGTEAFF
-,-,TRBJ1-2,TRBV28,TGTGCCAGCAGAAGGACGGCGGGGTATGGCTACACCTTC,CASRRTAGYGYTF
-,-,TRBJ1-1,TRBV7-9,TGTGCCAGCAGCCCTGACGGAGTCACTGAAGCTTTCTTT,CASSPDGVTEAFF
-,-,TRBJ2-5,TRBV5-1,TGCGCCAGCAGCTTGTGGGGCCGCGGAGAGACCCAGTACTTC,CASSLWGRGETQYF
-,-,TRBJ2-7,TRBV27,TGTGCCAGCAACTTTCCGGACGGCCGGCCGGAGCAGTACTTC,CASNFPDGRPEQYF
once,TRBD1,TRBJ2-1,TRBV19,TGTGCCAGTAGTATGGACAGGCTCTACAATGAGCAGTTCTTC,CASSMDRLYNEQFF
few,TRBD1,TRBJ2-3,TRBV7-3,TGTGCCAGCAGCCCGACAGGGACAAATACGCAGTATTTT,CASSPTGTNTQYF
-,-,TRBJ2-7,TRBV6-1,TGTGCCAGCAGTGAAGCGCTATGGAGCTCCTACGAGCAGTACTTC,CASSEALWSSYEQYF
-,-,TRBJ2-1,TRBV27,TGTGCCAGCAGTCTGACGTCCAGGGACGAGCAGTTCTTC,CASSLTSRDEQFF
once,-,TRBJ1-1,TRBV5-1,TGCGCCAGCAAGGTCGGGGCGGAGAGCACTGAAGCTTTCTTT,CASKVGAESTEAFF
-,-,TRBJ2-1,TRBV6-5,TGTGCCAGCAGTCTGGGGGGGGGCCCCACCGGGCAGTTCTTC,CASSLGGGPTGQFF
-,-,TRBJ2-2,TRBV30,TGTGCCTGGAGGCTTAGAGCGGGTAGTTTGCCCGGGGAGCTGTTTTTT,CAWRLRAGSLPGELFF
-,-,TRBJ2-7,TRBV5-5,TGTGCCAGCAGCTTGTTGGGTTACGGGAATGTGCAGTACTTC,CASSLLGYGNVQYF
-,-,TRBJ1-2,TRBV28,TGTGCCAGCAGTCAACAGGGAATCTATGGCTACACCTTC,CASSQQGIYGYTF
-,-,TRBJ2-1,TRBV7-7,TGTGCCAGCAGCTTAGTCGGGGACGGCAATGAGCAGTTCTTC,CASSLVGDGNEQFF
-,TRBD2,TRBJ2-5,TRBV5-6,TGTGCCAGCAGCTTGGGACTAGCGGGAGGGCCGTTAAAAGAGACCCAGTACTTC,CASSLGLAGGPLKETQYF
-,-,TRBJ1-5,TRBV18,TGTGCCAGCTCCCGGACGGGCAATCAGCCCCAGCATTTT,CASSRTGNQPQHF
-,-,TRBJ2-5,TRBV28,TGTGCCAGCAGCTGGGCCTCGACCCAGTACTTC,CASSWASTQYF
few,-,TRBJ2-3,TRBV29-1,TGCCACGGGATGTCTGGCACAGATACGCAGTATTTT,CHGMSGTDTQYF
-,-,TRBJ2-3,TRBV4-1,TGCGCCAGCAGCCAAGATATTGACCACATCGGCACAGATACGCAGTATTTT,CASSQDIDHIGTDTQYF
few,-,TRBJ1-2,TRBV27,TGTGCCAGCAGTCACAGGGACCATGGCTACACCTTC,CASSHRDHGYTF
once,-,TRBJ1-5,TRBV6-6,TGTGCCAGCCATCACCTTAGCAATCAGCCCCAGCATTTT,CASHHLSNQPQHF
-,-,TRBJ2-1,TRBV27,TGTGCCAGCAGTTTACGGGGTGGATACAATGAGCAGTTCTTC,CASSLRGGYNEQFF